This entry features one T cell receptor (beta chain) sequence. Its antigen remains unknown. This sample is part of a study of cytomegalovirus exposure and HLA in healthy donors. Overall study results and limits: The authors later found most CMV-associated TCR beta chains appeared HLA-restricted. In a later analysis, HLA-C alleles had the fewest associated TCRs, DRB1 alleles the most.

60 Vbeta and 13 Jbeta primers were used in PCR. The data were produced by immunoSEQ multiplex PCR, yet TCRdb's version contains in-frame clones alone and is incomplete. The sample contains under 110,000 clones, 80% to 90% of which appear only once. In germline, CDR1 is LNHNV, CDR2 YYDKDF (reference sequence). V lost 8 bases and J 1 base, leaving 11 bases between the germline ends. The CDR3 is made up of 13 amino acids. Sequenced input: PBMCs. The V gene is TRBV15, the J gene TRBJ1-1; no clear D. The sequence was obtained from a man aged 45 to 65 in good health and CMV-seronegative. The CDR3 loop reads CATSPGRNTEAFF. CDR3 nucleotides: TGTGCCACCTCCCCCGGGAGGAACACTGAAGCTTTCTTT.